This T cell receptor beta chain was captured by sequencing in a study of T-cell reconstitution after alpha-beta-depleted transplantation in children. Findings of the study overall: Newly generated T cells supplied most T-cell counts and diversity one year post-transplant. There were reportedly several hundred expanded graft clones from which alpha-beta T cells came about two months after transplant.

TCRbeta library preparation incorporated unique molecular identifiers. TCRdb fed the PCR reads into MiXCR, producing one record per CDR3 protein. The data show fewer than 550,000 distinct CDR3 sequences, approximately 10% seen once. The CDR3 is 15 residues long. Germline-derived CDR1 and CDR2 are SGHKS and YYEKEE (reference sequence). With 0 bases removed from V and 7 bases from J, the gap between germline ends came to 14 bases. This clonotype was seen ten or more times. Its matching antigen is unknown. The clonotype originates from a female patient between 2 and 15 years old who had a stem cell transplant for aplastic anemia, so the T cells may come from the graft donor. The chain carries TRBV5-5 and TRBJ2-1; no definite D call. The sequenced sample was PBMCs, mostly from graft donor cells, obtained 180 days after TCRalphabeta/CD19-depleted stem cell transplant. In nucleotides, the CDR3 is TGTGCCAGCAGCTTGGTCCCCGCAATTGGAAATGAGCAGTTCTTC. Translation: CASSLVPAIGNEQFF.